Below, 7 T cell receptor beta chains from the same sample are listed, as sequenced in a study of shared clonotypes between healthy human individuals. Sequencing used immunoSEQ multiplex PCR; TCRdb keeps in-frame clones, though not all of them. The table lists about 2 million clones, 85% to 95% of them singletons. The specimen was naive CD4+ T cells sorted from blood. This sample's subset: CD45RA+ positively selected. These receptors were collected from a man aged 18 to 30 in good health.

This clone appeared once. The chain recombines TRBV28 with TRBJ2-5; D possibly matches TRBD1 or TRBD2 (5 bases each). The CDR3 runs to 14 residues. Germline-derived CDR1 and CDR2 are MDHEN and SYDVKM. V lost 9 bases, J lost 1 base, and 15 bases lay in between. In DNA, the CDR3 is TGTGCCAGTTTGGGACGGATTCTCCAAGAGACCCAGTACTTC. This sequence encodes CASLGRILQETQYF. The full variable domain, with the rest looked up from reference TRBV28 and TRBJ2-5, is DVKVTQSSRYLVKRTGEKVFLECVQDMDHENMFWYRQDPGLGLRLIYFSYDVKMKEKGDIPEGYSVSREKKERFSLILESASTNQTSMYLCASLGRILQETQYFGPGTRLLVL.

V and J are TRBV7-2 and TRBJ2-5; the D gene is possibly TRBD2 (6 bases). This CDR3 contains 17 residues. Germline V gene sequence: CDR1 SGHTA, CDR2 FQGNSA. The V gene lost 1 base and the J gene lost 5 bases, with 20 bases spanning the gap. This CDR3 reads CASSLGGPNLARETQYF. In DNA, the CDR3 is TGTGCCAGCAGCTTAGGGGGCCCCAATCTAGCGAGGGAGACCCAGTACTTC.

This clone came up a few times. The gene calls are TRBV13 and TRBJ1-2, with D unclear. This CDR3 is built from 12 residues. Looked up from germline, CDR1 is PRHDT and CDR2 is FYEKMQ (reference sequence). The germline V and J ends were trimmed by 5 bases and 6 bases, with 10 bases remaining between them. Written as DNA, the CDR3 is TGTGCCAGCAGCCCCCTCGGTCATGGCTACACCTTC. It encodes CASSPLGHGYTF. Full variable domain (remainder filled in from reference TRBV13 and TRBJ1-2): AAGVIQSPRHLIKEKRETATLKCYPIPRHDTVYWYQQGPGQDPQFLISFYEKMQSDKGSIPDRFSAQQFSDYHSELNMSSLELGDSALYFCASSPLGHGYTFGSGTRLTVV.

This chain uses TRBV18 with TRBJ1-1, with D hard to call. Germline V lookup: CDR1 KGHSH, CDR2 LQKENI. This CDR3 region has 14 residues. The V and J ends lost 4 bases and 4 bases respectively, with 13 bases between them. CDR3: CASSLKRGFTEAFF. The CDR3 nucleotides read TGTGCCAGCTCACTTAAGAGAGGCTTCACTGAAGCTTTCTTT.

The chain is built from TRBV30 and TRBJ1-1; D is perhaps TRBD1 (6 bases). The CDR3 runs 14 residues. Trimming removed 2 bases at V and 3 bases at J, with 13 bases between. Looked up from germline, CDR1 is GTSNPN and CDR2 is SVGIG (reference sequence). In DNA form, the CDR3 reads TGTGCCTGGAGTCCGTTAGGGGGGCACACTGAAGCTTTCTTT. This encodes CAWSPLGGHTEAFF.

With respect to this clone: Additional DNA sequences in this sample encode the identical CDR3. Here the CDR3 DNA reads TGTGCCACCAGCAGAGCTCCGGGAGAGACCCAGTACTTC. Encoded protein: CATSRAPGETQYF. The rearrangement joins TRBV15 to TRBJ2-5; the D is unclear. Germline CDR1 and CDR2: LNHNV and YYDKDF (reference sequence). The CDR3 consists of 13 residues. Trimming took 1 base from V and 4 from J, leaving 7 bases between them.

This clone was recorded only once. The chain has TRBV5-1 and TRBJ1-1; D is unclear. CDR1 is SGHRS, CDR2 YFSETQ, per germline. V was cut by 1 base and J by 1 base, with 11 bases left in between. The CDR3 spans 15 residues. The CDR3 nucleotides read TGCGCCAGCAGCTTGACCTCAGTTGCGAACACTGAAGCTTTCTTT. It specifies CASSLTSVANTEAFF.